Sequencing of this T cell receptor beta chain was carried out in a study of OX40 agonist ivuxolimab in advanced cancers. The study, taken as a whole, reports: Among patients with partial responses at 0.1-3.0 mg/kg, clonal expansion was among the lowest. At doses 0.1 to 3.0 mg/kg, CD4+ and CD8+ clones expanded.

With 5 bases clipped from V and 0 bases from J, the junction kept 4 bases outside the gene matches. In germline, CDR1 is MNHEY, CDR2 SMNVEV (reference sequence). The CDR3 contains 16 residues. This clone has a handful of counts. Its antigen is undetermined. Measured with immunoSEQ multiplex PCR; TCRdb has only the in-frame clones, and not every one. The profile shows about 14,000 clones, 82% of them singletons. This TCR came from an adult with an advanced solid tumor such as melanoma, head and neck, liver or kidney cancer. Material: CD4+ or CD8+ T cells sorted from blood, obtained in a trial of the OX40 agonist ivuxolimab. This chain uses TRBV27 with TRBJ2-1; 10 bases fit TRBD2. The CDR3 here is CASSPSGGRSYNEQFF. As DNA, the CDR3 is TGTGCCAGCAGTCCTAGCGGGGGTCGCTCCTACAATGAGCAGTTCTTC.